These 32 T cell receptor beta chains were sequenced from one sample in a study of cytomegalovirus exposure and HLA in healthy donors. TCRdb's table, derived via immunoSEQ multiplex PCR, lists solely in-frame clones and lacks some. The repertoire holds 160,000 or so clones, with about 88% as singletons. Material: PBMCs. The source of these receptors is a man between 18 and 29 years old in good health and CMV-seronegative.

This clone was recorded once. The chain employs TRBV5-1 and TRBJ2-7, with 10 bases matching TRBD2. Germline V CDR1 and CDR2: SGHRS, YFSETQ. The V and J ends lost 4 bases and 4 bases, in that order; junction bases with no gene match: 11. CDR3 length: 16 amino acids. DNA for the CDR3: TGCGCCAGCAGCCCTGCTGGACTAGCGGAAATATACGAGCAGTACTTC. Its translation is CASSPAGLAEIYEQYF.

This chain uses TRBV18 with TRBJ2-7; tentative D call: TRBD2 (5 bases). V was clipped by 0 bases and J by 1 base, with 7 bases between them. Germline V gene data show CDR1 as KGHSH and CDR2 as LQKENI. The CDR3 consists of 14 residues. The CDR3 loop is CASSPPGDSYEQYF. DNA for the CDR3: TGTGCCAGCTCACCACCGGGAGATTCCTACGAGCAGTACTTC.

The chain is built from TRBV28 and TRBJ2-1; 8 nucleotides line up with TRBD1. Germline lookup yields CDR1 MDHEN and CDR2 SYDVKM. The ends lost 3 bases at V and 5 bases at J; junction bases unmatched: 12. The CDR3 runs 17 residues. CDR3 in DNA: TGTGCCAGCAGTTTGAGACGGGACAGGCGTTTACACAATGAGCAGTTCTTC. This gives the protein CASSLRRDRRLHNEQFF.

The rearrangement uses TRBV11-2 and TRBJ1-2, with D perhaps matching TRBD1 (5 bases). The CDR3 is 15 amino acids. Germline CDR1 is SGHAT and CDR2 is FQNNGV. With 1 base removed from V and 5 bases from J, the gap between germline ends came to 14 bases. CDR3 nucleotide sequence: TGTGCCAGCAGCTTAGCGGGGGACGGGGCGTATGGCTACACCTTC. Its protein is CASSLAGDGAYGYTF.

The CDR3 reads CASSSLGQVSNQPQHF. DNA of the CDR3: TGTGCCAGCAGTTCCCTTGGACAGGTTAGCAATCAGCCCCAGCATTTT. V gene TRBV28 combines with J gene TRBJ1-5; 7 bases agree with TRBD1. The CDR3 runs 16 residues. Germline CDR1 and CDR2: MDHEN and SYDVKM. With 4 bases clipped from V and 0 bases from J, the junction kept 6 bases outside the gene matches.

The CDR3 sequence is CAWSPGTGNSPLHF. CDR3 DNA sequence: TGTGCCTGGAGCCCCGGGACAGGGAATTCACCCCTCCACTTT. This chain joins TRBV30 and TRBJ1-6; 9 nucleotides agree with TRBD1. Germline loops: CDR1 GTSNPN, CDR2 SVGIG (reference sequence). The J segment lost 7 bases and the V segment lost 3 bases, leaving 4 bases of the junction unmatched. CDR3 length equals 14 residues. The full variable domain, completed using reference TRBV30 and TRBJ1-6, is SQTIHQWPATLVQPVGSPLSLECTVEGTSNPNLYWYRQAAGRGLQLLFYSVGIGQISSEVPQNLSASRPQDRQFILSSKKLLLSDSGFYLCAWSPGTGNSPLHFGNGTRLTVT.

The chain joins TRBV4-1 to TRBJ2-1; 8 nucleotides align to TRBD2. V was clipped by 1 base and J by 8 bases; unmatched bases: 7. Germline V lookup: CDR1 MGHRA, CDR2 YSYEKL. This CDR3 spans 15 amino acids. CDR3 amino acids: CASSQASREADEQFF. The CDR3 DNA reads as TGCGCCAGCAGCCAAGCCTCGCGGGAGGCTGATGAGCAGTTCTTC.

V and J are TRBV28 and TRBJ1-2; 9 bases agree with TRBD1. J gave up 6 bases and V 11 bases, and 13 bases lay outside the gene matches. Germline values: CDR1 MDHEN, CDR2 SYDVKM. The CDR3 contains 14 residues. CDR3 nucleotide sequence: TGTGCCGGAAAACGGGACAGGGATTCTCATGGCTACACCTTC. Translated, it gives CAGKRDRDSHGYTF.

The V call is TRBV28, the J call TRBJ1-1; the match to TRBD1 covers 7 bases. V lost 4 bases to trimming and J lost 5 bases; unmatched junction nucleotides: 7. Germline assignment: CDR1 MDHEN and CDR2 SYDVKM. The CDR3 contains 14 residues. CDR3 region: CASSSGQVWTEAFF. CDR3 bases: TGTGCCAGCAGTTCCGGACAGGTCTGGACTGAAGCTTTCTTT.

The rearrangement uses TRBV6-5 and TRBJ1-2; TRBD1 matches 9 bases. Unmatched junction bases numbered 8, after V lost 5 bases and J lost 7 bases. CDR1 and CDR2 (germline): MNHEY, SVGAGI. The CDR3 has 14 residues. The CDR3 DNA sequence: TGTGCCAGCAGTACCGGACAGGGGTTGGTTGGCTACACCTTC. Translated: CASSTGQGLVGYTF.

The CDR3 loop is CASSPDRAFNEKLFF. The CDR3 nucleotides read TGTGCCAGCAGCCCGGACAGAGCCTTTAATGAAAAACTGTTTTTT. The V call is TRBV7-9, the J call TRBJ1-4, with D possibly matching TRBD1 (6 bases). This CDR3 has 15 amino acids. CDR1 and CDR2 from the germline V gene are SEHNR and FQNEAQ (reference sequence). V lost 5 bases and J 4 bases, leaving 14 bases between the germline ends.

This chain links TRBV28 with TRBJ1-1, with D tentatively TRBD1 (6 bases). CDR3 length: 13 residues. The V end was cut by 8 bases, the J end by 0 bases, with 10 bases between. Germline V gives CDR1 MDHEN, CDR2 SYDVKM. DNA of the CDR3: TGTGCCAGCGCAGGGGAGATGAACACTGAAGCTTTCTTT. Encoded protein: CASAGEMNTEAFF.

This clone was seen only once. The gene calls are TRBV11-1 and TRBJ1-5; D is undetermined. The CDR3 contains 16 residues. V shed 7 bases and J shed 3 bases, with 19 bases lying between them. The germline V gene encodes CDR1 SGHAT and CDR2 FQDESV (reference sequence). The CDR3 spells CASNLPRGADNQPQHF. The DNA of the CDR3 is TGTGCCAGCAACCTTCCTCGGGGAGCGGACAATCAGCCCCAGCATTTT.

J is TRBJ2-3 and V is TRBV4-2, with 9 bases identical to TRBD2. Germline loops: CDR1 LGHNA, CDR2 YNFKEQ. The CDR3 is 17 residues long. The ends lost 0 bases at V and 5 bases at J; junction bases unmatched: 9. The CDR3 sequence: CASSQDRGGRAKDTQYF. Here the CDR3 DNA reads TGTGCCAGCAGCCAAGATCGTGGCGGGAGGGCCAAAGATACGCAGTATTTT.

The CDR3 loop is CASSADPGAYEQYF. As DNA, the CDR3 is TGTGCCAGCAGCGCCGATCCAGGGGCCTACGAGCAGTACTTC. The chain joins TRBV11-3 to TRBJ2-7, with a possible D match to TRBD1 (6 bases). The CDR3 loop spans 14 amino acids. The V end lost 5 bases, the J end lost 2 bases, and 13 bases lay between the germline ends. CDR1 and CDR2 (germline): SGHNT, YENEEA.

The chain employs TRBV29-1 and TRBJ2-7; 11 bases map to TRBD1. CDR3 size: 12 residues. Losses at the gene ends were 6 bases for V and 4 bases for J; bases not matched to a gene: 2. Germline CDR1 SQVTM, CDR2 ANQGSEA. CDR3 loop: CSVGDRGYEQYF. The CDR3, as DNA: TGCAGCGTAGGGGACAGGGGGTACGAGCAGTACTTC.

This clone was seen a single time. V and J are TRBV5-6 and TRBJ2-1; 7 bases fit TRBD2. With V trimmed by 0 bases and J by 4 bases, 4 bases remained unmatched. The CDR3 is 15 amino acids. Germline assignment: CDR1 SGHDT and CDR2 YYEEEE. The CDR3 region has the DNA TGTGCCAGCAGCTTGGGGTCTAGCGGATACAATGAGCAGTTCTTC. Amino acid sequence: CASSLGSSGYNEQFF. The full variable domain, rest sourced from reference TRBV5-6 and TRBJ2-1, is DAGVTQSPTHLIKTRGQQVTLRCSPKSGHDTVSWYQQALGQGPQFIFQYYEEEERQRGNFPDRFSGHQFPNYSSELNVNALLLGDSALYLCASSLGSSGYNEQFFGPGTRLTVL.

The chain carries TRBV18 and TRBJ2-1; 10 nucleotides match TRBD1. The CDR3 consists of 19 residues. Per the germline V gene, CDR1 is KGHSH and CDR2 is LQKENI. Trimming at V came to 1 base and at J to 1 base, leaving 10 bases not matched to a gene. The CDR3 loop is CASSPQTGGPVGSYNEQFF. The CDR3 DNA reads TGTGCCAGCTCACCACAGACAGGGGGCCCTGTGGGGTCCTACAATGAGCAGTTCTTC.

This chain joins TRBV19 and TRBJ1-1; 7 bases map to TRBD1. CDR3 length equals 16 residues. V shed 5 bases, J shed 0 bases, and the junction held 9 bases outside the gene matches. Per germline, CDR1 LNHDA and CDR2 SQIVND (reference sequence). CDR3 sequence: CASSSGTAFMNTEAFF. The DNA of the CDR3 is TGTGCCAGTAGTTCAGGGACAGCGTTCATGAACACTGAAGCTTTCTTT.

The CDR3 reads CASSTPAGEKLFF. CDR3 sequence (DNA): TGTGCCAGCAGTACTCCGGCGGGTGAAAAACTGTTTTTT. This rearrangement joins TRBV28 to TRBJ1-4; D gene uncertain. The CDR3 has 13 amino acids. Germline CDR1 reads MDHEN; CDR2 reads SYDVKM. Trimming took off 5 bases at V and 7 bases at J, with 11 bases between the two ends.

CDR3 sequence: CASSEGASGSYEQFF. The CDR3 coding sequence is TGCGCCAGCAGTGAAGGGGCTAGCGGGAGCTATGAGCAGTTCTTC. The chain couples TRBV10-1 to TRBJ2-1; 10 bases map to TRBD2. J was trimmed by 8 bases and V by 3 bases; bases with no gene match: 7. The CDR3 extends over 15 amino acids. Germline V gene sequence: CDR1 WNHNN, CDR2 SYGVQD (reference sequence).

The CDR3 coding sequence is TGCGCCAGCAGCTCCGGGACAGGGACGCAGCCCCAGCATTTT. Residues: CASSSGTGTQPQHF. V usage is TRBV5-1 and J usage is TRBJ1-5; 9 bases agree with TRBD1. Germline lookup yields CDR1 SGHRS and CDR2 YFSETQ. V gave up 3 bases and J gave up 7 bases; unmatched junction bases: 5. The CDR3 is made up of 14 amino acids.

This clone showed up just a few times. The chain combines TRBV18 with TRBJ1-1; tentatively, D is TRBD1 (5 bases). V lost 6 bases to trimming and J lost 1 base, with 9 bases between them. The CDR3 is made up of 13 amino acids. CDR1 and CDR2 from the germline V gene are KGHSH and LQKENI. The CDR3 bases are TGTGCCAGCTCCATCGGGGGGAACACTGAAGCTTTCTTT. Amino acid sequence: CASSIGGNTEAFF.

This chain's CDR3 is CASSPVDREREQYV. CDR3 coding DNA: TGTGCCAGCAGTCCAGTCGACAGGGAACGCGAGCAGTACGTC. The chain carries TRBV6-1 and TRBJ2-7; 7 bases fit TRBD1. The trim removed 5 bases at V and 6 bases at J, leaving 10 bases unmatched. CDR3 length: 14 residues. CDR1 and CDR2 (germline): MNHNS, SASEGT.

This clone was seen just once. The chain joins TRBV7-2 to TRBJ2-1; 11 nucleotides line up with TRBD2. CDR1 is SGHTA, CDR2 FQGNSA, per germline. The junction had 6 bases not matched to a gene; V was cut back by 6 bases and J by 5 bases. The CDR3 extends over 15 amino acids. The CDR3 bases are TGTGCCAGCAGATCAACTAGCGGGGGCCACAATGAGCAGTTCTTC. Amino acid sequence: CASRSTSGGHNEQFF.

The chain's CDR3 is CASSGIREPHNEQFF. The CDR3 DNA is TGTGCCAGCAGTGGGATTCGGGAGCCCCACAATGAGCAGTTCTTC. The gene calls are TRBV28 and TRBJ2-1; possible D gene TRBD2, 6 bases. V lost 5 bases and J lost 5, with 16 bases in between. The CDR3 is made up of 15 amino acids. Germline V gene sequence: CDR1 MDHEN, CDR2 SYDVKM. Together with reference TRBV28 and TRBJ2-1, the CDR3 gives the full variable domain: DVKVTQSSRYLVKRTGEKVFLECVQDMDHENMFWYRQDPGLGLRLIYFSYDVKMKEKGDIPEGYSVSREKKERFSLILESASTNQTSMYLCASSGIREPHNEQFFGPGTRLTVL.

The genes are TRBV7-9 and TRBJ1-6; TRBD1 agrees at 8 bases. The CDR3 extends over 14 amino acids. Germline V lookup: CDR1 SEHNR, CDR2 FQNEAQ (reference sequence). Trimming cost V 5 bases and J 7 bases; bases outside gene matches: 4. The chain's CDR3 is CASSHRDRNSPLHF. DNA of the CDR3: TGTGCCAGCAGCCACCGGGACAGGAATTCACCCCTCCACTTT.

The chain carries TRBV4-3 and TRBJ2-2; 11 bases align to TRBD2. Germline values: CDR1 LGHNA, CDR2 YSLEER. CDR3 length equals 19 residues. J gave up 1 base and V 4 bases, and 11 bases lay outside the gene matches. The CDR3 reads CASSPPLAGEFGNTGELFF. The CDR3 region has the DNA TGCGCCAGCAGCCCACCACTAGCGGGAGAATTCGGGAACACCGGGGAGCTGTTTTTT.

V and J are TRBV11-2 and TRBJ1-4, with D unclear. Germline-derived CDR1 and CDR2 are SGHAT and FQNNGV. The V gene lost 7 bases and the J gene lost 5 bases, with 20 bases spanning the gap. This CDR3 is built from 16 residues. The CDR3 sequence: CASKETSGARNEKLFF. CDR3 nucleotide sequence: TGTGCCAGCAAAGAGACCTCAGGCGCAAGGAATGAAAAACTGTTTTTT.

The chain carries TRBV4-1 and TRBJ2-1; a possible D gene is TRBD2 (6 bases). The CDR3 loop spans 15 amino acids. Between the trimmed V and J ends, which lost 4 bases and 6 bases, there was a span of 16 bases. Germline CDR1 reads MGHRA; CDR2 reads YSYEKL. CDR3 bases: TGCGCCAGCAGCCCCCGACAGCTCGGGGGCAATGAGCAGTTCTTC. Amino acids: CASSPRQLGGNEQFF.

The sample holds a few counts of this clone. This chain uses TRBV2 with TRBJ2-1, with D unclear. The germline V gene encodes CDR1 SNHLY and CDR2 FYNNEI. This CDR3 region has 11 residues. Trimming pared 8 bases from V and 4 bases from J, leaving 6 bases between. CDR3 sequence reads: CASQVYNEQFF. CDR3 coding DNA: TGTGCCAGCCAGGTATACAATGAGCAGTTCTTC.

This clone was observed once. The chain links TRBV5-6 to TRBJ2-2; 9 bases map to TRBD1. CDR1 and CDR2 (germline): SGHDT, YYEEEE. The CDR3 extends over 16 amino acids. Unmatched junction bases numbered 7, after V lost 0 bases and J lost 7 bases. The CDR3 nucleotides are TGTGCCAGCAGCTTGGACTCCGGGACAGGGATCGGGGAGCTGTTTTTT. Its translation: CASSLDSGTGIGELFF.